The clone carrying this TCR beta chain has only a few counts. The study enrolled healthy HIV-negative adults without recent acute infections or vaccinations as donors. The sample belongs to a study of shared clonotypes between healthy human individuals. The assay used deep level. Tens of thousands of T cell genomes, or approximately 290 ng DNA, went into unsorted PBMC replicate PCRs. In the original workflow: ImmunoSEQ sequences covered only the junction and lacked quality scores; filtering therefore differed. Produced via immunoSEQ multiplex PCR; TCRdb's table is partial and in-frame only. Clone size and V and J calls were adopted from that table, with D and trimming inferred from the DNA. The repertoire holds around 450,000 clones, with 79% as singletons. From germline, CDR1 is SGHNT and CDR2 YYREEE (reference sequence). V was pared by 4 bases and J by 7 bases, with 20 bases between. The CDR3 is 15 amino acids.

Sequencing used PBMCs. The clonotype originates from a middle-aged woman in good health. Some clones in this sample may be carry-over from other donors' samples. V usage is TRBV5-4 and J usage is TRBJ1-1, with a possible D match to TRBD1 (6 bases). This CDR3 reads CASSPGGGLDIEAFF. In DNA form, the CDR3 reads TGTGCCAGCAGCCCTGGTGGGGGCTTGGATATTGAAGCTTTCTTT.